What follows are 6 T cell receptor beta chains derived from one specimen sequenced in a study of regulatory T cells in long-lasting Graves disease. As for time point: newly diagnosed GD, antithyroid drugs for less than 3 months. PBMCs provided the RNA from which the TCR library was made. Researchers made TCR beta libraries by using iRepertoire HTBI primers and running Arm-PCR on CDR3 regions. Via MiXCR, TCRdb re-called the multiplex PCR reads, giving one row per CDR3 protein. The data show hundreds of thousands of distinct CDR3 sequences, 15% to 20% seen once. This sample was also put to use in a study of T cells in Graves' hyperthyroidism and ophthalmopathy.

Here the sequenced sample was peripheral blood mononuclear cells (PBMCs), taken at new diagnosis, from a patient treated with antithyroid drugs. The receptors stem from a woman aged 35 to 59 with Graves disease.

This clonotype was seen at least ten times. The chain is built from TRBV28 and TRBJ2-3, with 12 bases identical to TRBD1. In germline, CDR1 is MDHEN, CDR2 SYDVKM. J gave up 6 bases and V 8 bases, and 3 bases lay outside the gene matches. The CDR3 spans 13 residues. The CDR3 reads CASGTGGVDTQYF. The DNA of the CDR3 is TGTGCCAGCGGGACAGGGGGCGTGGATACGCAGTATTTT.

The chain employs TRBV20-1 and TRBJ2-7; D perhaps matches TRBD1 (6 bases). CDR3 length equals 14 residues. V gave up 3 bases and J gave up 0 bases, with 12 bases separating them. Germline loops: CDR1 DFQATT, CDR2 SNEGSKA (reference sequence). CDR3 residues: CSASPDSISYEQYF. The CDR3, as DNA: TGCAGTGCTAGTCCGGACAGTATCTCCTACGAGCAGTACTTC.

On this clonotype itself: The junction and the germline gene differ at one end; a read error may be behind it. The J gene is TRBJ2-3, the V gene TRBV5-1; 8 nucleotides line up with TRBD1. The CDR3 totals 14 residues. Per the germline V gene, CDR1 is SGHRS and CDR2 is YFSETQ. The CDR3 is CASSPDRGTDTQYF. DNA for the CDR3: TGTGCCAGCAGTCCGGACAGGGGCACAGATACGCAGTATTTT.

There are many counts of this clonotype. The V gene is TRBV7-2, the J gene TRBJ2-3, with D tentatively TRBD2 (5 bases). CDR3 length equals 14 residues. V shed 1 base and J shed 7 bases, with 12 bases lying between them. Germline V CDR1 and CDR2: SGHTA, FQGNSA. The CDR3 DNA sequence: TGTGCCAGCAGCTTAGAGGCCTCGGGGAATACGCAGTATTTT. Its protein product is CASSLEASGNTQYF. Full variable domain (missing parts from reference TRBV7-2 and TRBJ2-3): GAGVSQSPSNKVTEKGKDVELRCDPISGHTALYWYRQSLGQGLEFLIYFQGNSAPDKSGLPSDRFSAERTGGSVSTLTIQRTQQEDSAVYLCASSLEASGNTQYFGPGTRLTVL.

This clonotype occurred a few times. V is TRBV4-2 and J is TRBJ1-5; no definite D call. Trimming cost V 1 base and J 0 bases, with 7 bases left between them. The CDR3 length is 15 residues. The V gene's germline CDR1 is LGHNA and CDR2 YNFKEQ. This CDR3 is CASSQAAFSNQPQHF. The CDR3 region has the DNA TGTGCCAGCAGCCAAGCGGCATTTAGCAATCAGCCCCAGCATTTT.

This clonotype was picked up a small number of times. The genes are TRBV7-8 and TRBJ2-4; perhaps D is TRBD1 or TRBD2 (5 bases each). The CDR3 consists of 16 residues. V was clipped by 0 bases and J by 7 bases, with 16 bases between them. Germline V lookup: CDR1 SGHVS, CDR2 FQNEAQ. CDR3: CASSLARAGWANIQYF. CDR3 bases: TGTGCCAGCAGCTTAGCGAGGGCAGGGTGGGCGAACATTCAGTACTTC.